This TCR beta chain was recorded in a study of blood T cell repertoires in COVID-19. Here immunoSEQ multiplex PCR was the method, and the copy in TCRdb shows in-frame clones only, minus some. The sample lists around 280,000 clones, 70% to 90% occurring once. Losses at the gene ends were 0 bases for V and 4 bases for J; bases not matched to a gene: 13. Germline lookup yields CDR1 SGHNT and CDR2 YENEEA. This CDR3 contains 19 residues. The TCR sequence derives from a woman aged 45-60 years with active or convalescent COVID-19. The chain links TRBV11-3 to TRBJ2-5; 11 bases match TRBD2. Sequencing used peripheral blood. CDR3 sequence reads: CASSLDLEIAGGPRETQYF. Written as DNA, the CDR3 is TGTGCCAGCAGCTTAGATTTGGAAATAGCGGGAGGGCCCCGAGAGACCCAGTACTTC.